What follows are 11 T cell receptor beta chains derived from one specimen sequenced in a study of blood T cell repertoires in COVID-19. Assay: immunoSEQ multiplex PCR; the TCRdb copy retains only in-frame clones and omits some. The repertoire has about 80,000 clones, about 85% of them found once; the top ten carry around 9.7%. The sequencing input was peripheral blood. The source is a human donor in a cohort sampled during active COVID-19.

The V and J genes are TRBV27 and TRBJ1-1, with TRBD1 matching 8 bases. Unmatched junction bases numbered 10, after V lost 6 bases and J lost 4 bases. Germline V CDR1 and CDR2: MNHEY, SMNVEV (reference sequence). There are 15 residues in the CDR3. The CDR3 bases are TGTGCCAGCAGGCCAAACAGGGGGTGGGGCACTGAAGCTTTCTTT. Translation: CASRPNRGWGTEAFF.

V gene TRBV18 combines with J gene TRBJ2-2, with 8 bases that match TRBD1. The CDR3 sequence is 17 residues long. CDR1 and CDR2 from the germline V gene are KGHSH and LQKENI. V gave up 3 bases and J gave up 4 bases; unmatched junction bases: 10. As DNA, the CDR3 is TGTGCCAGCTCACCGGAGACAGGGGCAGTGGGCACCGGGGAGCTGTTTTTT. It codes for CASSPETGAVGTGELFF.

The chain combines TRBV3-1 (or the pseudogene TRBV3-2) with TRBJ1-1; D is possibly TRBD1 (5 bases). The CDR3 runs to 12 residues. Germline CDR1 is LGHDT and CDR2 is YNNKEL (reference sequence). Between the trimmed V and J ends, which lost 1 base and 11 bases, there was a span of 11 bases. Written as DNA, the CDR3 is TGTGCCAGCAGCCAAGGAGAAAGGGGTGCTTTCTTT. Protein: CASSQGERGAFF.

The rearrangement joins TRBV19 to TRBJ2-2; 7 bases map to TRBD1. The V and J ends lost 3 bases and 0 bases, in that order; junction bases with no gene match: 4. CDR3 size: 16 residues. Germline CDR1 LNHDA, CDR2 SQIVND (reference sequence). The CDR3 bases are TGTGCCAGTAGTATCAGGCAGGGGGCGAACACCGGGGAGCTGTTTTTT. As protein: CASSIRQGANTGELFF.

The chain links TRBV11-2 to TRBJ2-7; 8 positions agree with TRBD1. Germline loops: CDR1 SGHAT, CDR2 FQNNGV. The CDR3 consists of 12 residues. Losses at the gene ends were 7 bases for V and 9 bases for J; bases not matched to a gene: 8. The CDR3 region has the DNA TGTGCCAGCACCCCGGACAGGGTCGTGCAGTACTTC. Translation: CASTPDRVVQYF.

The V and J genes are TRBV6-1 and TRBJ2-7; D is possibly TRBD2 (5 bases). Germline assignment: CDR1 MNHNS and CDR2 SASEGT. Trimming removed 2 bases at V and 2 bases at J, with 10 bases between. The CDR3 sequence is 14 residues long. The CDR3: CASSERGSAYEQYF. The CDR3 coding sequence is TGTGCCAGCAGTGAACGCGGGTCGGCCTACGAGCAGTACTTC.

The J gene is TRBJ2-2, the V gene TRBV11-3; possibly TRBD2 for D (6 bases). This CDR3 has 13 amino acids. Germline CDR1 reads SGHNT; CDR2 reads YENEEA. The V end was cut by 8 bases, the J end by 4 bases, with 11 bases between. CDR3 loop: CASLASSTGELFF. The DNA for the CDR3 is TGTGCCAGCCTAGCGTCGAGCACCGGGGAGCTGTTTTTT.

This rearrangement joins TRBV5-1 to TRBJ2-7, with D maybe TRBD2 (7 bases). Germline V gene lookup returns CDR1 SGHRS and CDR2 YFSETQ. Between the trimmed V and J ends, which lost 6 bases and 3 bases, there was a span of 19 bases. The CDR3 loop spans 15 amino acids. The CDR3 here is CASTLGRGRNYEQYF. In DNA form, the CDR3 reads TGCGCCAGCACCTTAGGGCGGGGGCGGAACTACGAGCAGTACTTC.

The V and J genes are TRBV14 and TRBJ2-2; D is ambiguous. The germline gives CDR1 SGHDN, CDR2 FVKESK. CDR3 length: 15 residues. The germline V and J ends were trimmed by 0 bases and 5 bases, with 10 bases remaining between them. For the CDR3, the DNA is TGTGCCAGCAGCCAAGATGCTAGAAGGACCGGGGAGCTGTTTTTT. Its protein is CASSQDARRTGELFF.

This chain joins TRBV28 and TRBJ1-3; no definite D call. Germline lookup yields CDR1 MDHEN and CDR2 SYDVKM. Trimming removed 2 bases at V and 2 bases at J, with 4 bases between. The CDR3 spans 13 residues. CDR3 DNA sequence: TGTGCCAGCAGTTTAGGCACTGGAAACACCATATATTTT. Translation: CASSLGTGNTIYF.

The CDR3 is CATSATGTAYNEQFF. The CDR3 DNA reads as TGTGCCACCAGCGCGACAGGGACTGCTTACAATGAGCAGTTCTTC. V usage is TRBV24-1 and J usage is TRBJ2-1; perhaps TRBD1 as D (7 bases). Germline V gene lookup returns CDR1 KGHDR and CDR2 SFDVKD. This CDR3 has 15 residues. V was trimmed by 7 bases and J by 4 bases, leaving 16 bases between them.